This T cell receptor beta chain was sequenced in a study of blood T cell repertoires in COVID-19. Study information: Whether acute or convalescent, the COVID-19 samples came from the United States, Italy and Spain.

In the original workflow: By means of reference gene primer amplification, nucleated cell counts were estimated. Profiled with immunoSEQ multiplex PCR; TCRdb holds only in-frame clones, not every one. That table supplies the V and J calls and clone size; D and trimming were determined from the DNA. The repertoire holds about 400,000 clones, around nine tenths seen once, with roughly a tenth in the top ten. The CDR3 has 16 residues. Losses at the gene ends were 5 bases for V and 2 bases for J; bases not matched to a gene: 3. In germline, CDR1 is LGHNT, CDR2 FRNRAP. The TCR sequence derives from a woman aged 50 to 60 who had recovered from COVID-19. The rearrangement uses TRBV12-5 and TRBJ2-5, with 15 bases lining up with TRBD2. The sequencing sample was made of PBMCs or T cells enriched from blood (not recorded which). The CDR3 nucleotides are TGTGCTAGTGGTACAGGACTAGCGGGGGGGCAAGAGACCCAGTACTTC. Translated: CASGTGLAGGQETQYF.